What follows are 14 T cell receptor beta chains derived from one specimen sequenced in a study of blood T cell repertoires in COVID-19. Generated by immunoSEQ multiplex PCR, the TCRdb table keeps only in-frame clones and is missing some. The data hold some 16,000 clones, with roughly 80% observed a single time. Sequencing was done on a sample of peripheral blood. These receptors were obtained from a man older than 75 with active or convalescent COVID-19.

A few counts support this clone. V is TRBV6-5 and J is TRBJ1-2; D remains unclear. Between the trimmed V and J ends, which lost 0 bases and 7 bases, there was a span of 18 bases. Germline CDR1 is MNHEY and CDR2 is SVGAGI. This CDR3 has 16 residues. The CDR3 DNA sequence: TGTGCCAGCAGTTACTCGACTCGGGGAAGTCGCGGTGGCTACACCTTC. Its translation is CASSYSTRGSRGGYTF.

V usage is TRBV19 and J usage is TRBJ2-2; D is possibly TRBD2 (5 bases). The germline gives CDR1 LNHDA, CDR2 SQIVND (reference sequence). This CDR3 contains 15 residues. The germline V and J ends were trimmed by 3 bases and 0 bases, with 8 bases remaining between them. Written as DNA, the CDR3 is TGTGCCAGTAGTATGGCCGGGACGAACACCGGGGAGCTGTTTTTT. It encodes CASSMAGTNTGELFF.

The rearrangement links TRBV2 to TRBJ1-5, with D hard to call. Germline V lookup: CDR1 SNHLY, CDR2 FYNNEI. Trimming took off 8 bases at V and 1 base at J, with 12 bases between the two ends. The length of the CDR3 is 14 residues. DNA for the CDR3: TGTGCCAGCCATCAAACAGCAAGCAATCAGCCCCAGCATTTT. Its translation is CASHQTASNQPQHF. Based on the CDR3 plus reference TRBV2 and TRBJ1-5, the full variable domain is EPEVTQTPSHQVTQMGQEVILRCVPISNHLYFYWYRQILGQKVEFLVSFYNNEISEKSEIFDDQFSVERPDGSNFTLKIRSTKLEDSAMYFCASHQTASNQPQHFGDGTRLSIL.

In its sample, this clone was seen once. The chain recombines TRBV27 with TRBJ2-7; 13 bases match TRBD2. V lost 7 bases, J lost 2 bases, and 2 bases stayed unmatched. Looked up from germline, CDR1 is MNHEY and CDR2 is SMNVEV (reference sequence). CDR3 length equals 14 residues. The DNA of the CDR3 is TGTGCCAGCAAGACTAGCGGGGGGCCCTACGAGCAGTACTTC. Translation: CASKTSGGPYEQYF.

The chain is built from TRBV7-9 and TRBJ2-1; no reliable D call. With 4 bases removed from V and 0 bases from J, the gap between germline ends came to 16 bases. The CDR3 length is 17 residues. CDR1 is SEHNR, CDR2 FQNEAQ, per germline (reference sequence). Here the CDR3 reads CASSSVGDSSSYNEQFF. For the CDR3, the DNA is TGTGCCAGCAGCTCCGTTGGTGACTCGAGCTCCTACAATGAGCAGTTCTTC.

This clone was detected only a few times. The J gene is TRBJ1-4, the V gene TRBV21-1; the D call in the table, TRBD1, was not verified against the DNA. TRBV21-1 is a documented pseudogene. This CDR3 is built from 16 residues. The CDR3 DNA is TGTGCCAGCAGCAAAGTTTATAGACAACCTGGGGAAAAACTGTTTTTT. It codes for CASSKVYRQPGEKLFF.

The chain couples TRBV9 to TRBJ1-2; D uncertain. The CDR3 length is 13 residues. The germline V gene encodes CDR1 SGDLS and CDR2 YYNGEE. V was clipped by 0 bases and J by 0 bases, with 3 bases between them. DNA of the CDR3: TGTGCCAGCAGCGTAGACTCTAACTATGGCTACACCTTC. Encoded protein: CASSVDSNYGYTF.

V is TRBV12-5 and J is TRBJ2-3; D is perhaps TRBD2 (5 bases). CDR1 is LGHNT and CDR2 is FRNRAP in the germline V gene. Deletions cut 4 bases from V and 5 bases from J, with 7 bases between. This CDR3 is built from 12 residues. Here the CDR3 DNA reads TGTGCTAGTGGTTCAGAGGGAGATACGCAGTATTTT. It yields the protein CASGSEGDTQYF.

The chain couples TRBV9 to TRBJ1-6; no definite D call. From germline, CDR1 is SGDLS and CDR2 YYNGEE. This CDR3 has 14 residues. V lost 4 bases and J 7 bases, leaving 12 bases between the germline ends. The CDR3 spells CASSTKVSNSPLHF. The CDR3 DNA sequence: TGTGCCAGCAGCACCAAAGTGAGCAATTCACCCCTCCACTTT.

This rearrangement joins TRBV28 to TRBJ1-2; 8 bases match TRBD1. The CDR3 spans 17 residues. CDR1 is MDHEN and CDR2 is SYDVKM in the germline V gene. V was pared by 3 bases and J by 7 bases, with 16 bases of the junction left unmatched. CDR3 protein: CASSFRFEVGRGLGYTF. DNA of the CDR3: TGTGCCAGCAGTTTTAGATTTGAGGTTGGCAGGGGGCTTGGCTACACCTTC.

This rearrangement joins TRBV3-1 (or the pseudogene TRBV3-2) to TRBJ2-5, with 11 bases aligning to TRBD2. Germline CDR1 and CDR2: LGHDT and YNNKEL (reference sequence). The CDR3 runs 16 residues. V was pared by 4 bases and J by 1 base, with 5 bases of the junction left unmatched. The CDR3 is CASSRGLADSQETQYF. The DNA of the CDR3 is TGTGCCAGCAGCCGGGGACTAGCGGACTCCCAAGAGACCCAGTACTTC.

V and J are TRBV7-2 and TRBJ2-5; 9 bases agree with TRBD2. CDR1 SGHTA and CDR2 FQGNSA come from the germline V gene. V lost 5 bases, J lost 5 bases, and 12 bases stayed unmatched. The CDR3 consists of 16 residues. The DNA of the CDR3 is TGTGCCAGCAGCCCAGGGACTAGCTTTCTAGTGGAGACCCAGTACTTC. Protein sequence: CASSPGTSFLVETQYF.

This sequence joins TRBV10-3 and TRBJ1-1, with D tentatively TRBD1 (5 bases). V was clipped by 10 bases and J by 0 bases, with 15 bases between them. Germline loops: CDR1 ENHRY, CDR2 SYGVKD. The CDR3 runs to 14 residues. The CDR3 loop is CATRGAGLNTEAFF. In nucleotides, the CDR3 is TGTGCCACCCGCGGGGCAGGGCTGAACACTGAAGCTTTCTTT.

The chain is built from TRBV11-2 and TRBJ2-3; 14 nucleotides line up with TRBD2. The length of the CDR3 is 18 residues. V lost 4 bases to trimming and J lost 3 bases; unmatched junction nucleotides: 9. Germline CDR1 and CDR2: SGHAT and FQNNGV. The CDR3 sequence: CASSSPTSGGASTDTQYF. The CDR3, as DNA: TGTGCCAGCAGCTCGCCGACTAGCGGGGGGGCCTCGACAGATACGCAGTATTTT.